This T cell receptor (beta chain) was retrieved from a study of molecular identifiers for immune sequencing clone quantification (dated by TCRdb to the late 2010s). In the study overall: For a replicate experiment, RNA from approximately 20,000 or 98,000 naive CD8 T cells was divided into five aliquots, and four of the five aliquots were sequenced. This methods study benchmarked molecular-identifier clustering-based TCR repertoire sequencing (MIDCIRS) and TCR RNA copy counting, using CD8 T cells to do so. Overall results and qualifications from the work: Modeling indicated around 3.2 TCR RNA copies recovered per cell, compared with around 10 by digital PCR, which implies a capture efficiency of around 29%. Spiked-in Jurkat TCR RNA equal to a single cell's worth was reported to be detectable even within one million naive CD8 T cells. Without barcode sub-clustering, chimeric consensus sequences inflated TCR diversity; chimeras reached as high as 47%. Highly expanded clone sizes could be underestimated because identical TCR molecules may share a barcode. Spiked-in Jurkat TCR RNA (around 9 copies' worth), which is not part of the donor repertoire, was contained in the naive libraries. In CMV-specific effector cells, clones with more than 20 RNA copies accounted for over 97% of molecules, whereas in naive cells such clones accounted for under 1%.

Libraries of naive CD8 T cells were built from anywhere between about 19,000 and 1,000,000 sorted cells, with 10%, 30% or 50% of the purified RNA used. On a BD FACSAria II, naive CD8 T cells were FACS-sorted as CD8+CD4-CCR7+CD45RA+ and collected into RLT Plus buffer. Roughly ten TCR copies' worth of Jurkat RNA were spiked into about 20,000-1,000,000 naive CD8 T cell samples to test detection sensitivity. CD8 T cells were enriched with RosetteSep CD8+ T Cell Enrichment Cocktail and Ficoll-Paque, followed by ACK red cell lysis. The CDR3 holds 14 amino acids from the cysteine to the phenylalanine. CDR3 DNA only is kept here, 42 bases in frame from base 1. As encoded in the germline V gene, CDR1 is LGHNA while CDR2 is YSLEER. V is reduced by 1 base and J by 2 bases, leaving a spacing of 8 bases between them. Preparation of the library involved PCR. The sequencer listed for this sample is NextSeq 500. Preparation of bulk TCR libraries followed a previously described approach, with the TCR primers listed in Table S5. The Qiagen AllPrep DNA/RNA kit was used to purify total RNA. Before analysis, reads from multiple sequencing runs of the same library were pooled. On the study's bioinformatics: Reads were retained only if the reads had an exact TCR constant sequence, and the retained reads were trimmed to 150 nt and grouped according to their 12-nt molecular barcodes. Reads in each barcode group were sub-clustered using a 15% Levenshtein threshold, and a quality-weighted consensus sequence was built for each RNA molecule. Non-functional sequences were filtered out, along with any lower-count sequence sitting one edit away from another sequence. Barcode sub-clusters with fewer than 20% of the maximum read count were removed, based on fitting two negative binomial distributions. TCRdb trimmed the raw reads at Q25, called clones with MiXCR and kept productive beta chains. When rows share a CDR3 protein, they turn into one entry using the most common DNA and genes. TCRdb, not the original authors, processed these V and J calls. For this sample the table gives around 320,000 distinct CDR3 sequences, of which about a quarter were detected only once. Jointly, the top ten make up roughly 0.7% of the sample.

This clonotype was recorded at least ten times. Its target antigen remains unknown. Base qualities are missing; no much larger clone stands one base away. The chain links TRBV4-3 with TRBJ1-2, with TRBD1 perhaps the D gene, on 5 matching bases. The sample consisted of naive CD8+ T cells from blood, with Jurkat cell RNA spiked in. This specimen's cell subset or site label, per the study, means: FACS-sorted CD8+CD4-CCR7+CD45RA+ naive T cells. This TCR derives from a human donor in good health. Some libraries in this study had Jurkat cell RNA spiked in. In nucleotide form, the sequence is TGCGCCAGCAGCCAAGGAGGGGCAAACTATGGCTACACCTTC. This yields the protein CASSQGGANYGYTF.